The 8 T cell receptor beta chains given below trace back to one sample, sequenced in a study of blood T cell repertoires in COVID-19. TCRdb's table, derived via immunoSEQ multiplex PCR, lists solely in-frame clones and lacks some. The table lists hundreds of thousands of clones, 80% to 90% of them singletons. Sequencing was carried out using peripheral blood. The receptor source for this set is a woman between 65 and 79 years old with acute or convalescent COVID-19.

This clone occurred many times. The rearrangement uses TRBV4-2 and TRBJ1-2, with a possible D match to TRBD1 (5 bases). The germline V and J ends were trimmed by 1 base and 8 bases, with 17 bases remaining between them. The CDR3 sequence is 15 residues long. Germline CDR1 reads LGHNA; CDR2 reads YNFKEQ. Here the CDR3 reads CASSQGQSAFRGYTF. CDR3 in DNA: TGTGCCAGCAGCCAAGGACAGTCCGCATTCCGCGGCTACACCTTC.

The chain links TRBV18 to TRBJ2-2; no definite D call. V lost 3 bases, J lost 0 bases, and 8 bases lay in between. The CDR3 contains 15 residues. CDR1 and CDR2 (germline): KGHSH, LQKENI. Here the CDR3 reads CASSPNLANTGELFF. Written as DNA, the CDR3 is TGTGCCAGCTCACCTAATCTCGCGAACACCGGGGAGCTGTTTTTT.

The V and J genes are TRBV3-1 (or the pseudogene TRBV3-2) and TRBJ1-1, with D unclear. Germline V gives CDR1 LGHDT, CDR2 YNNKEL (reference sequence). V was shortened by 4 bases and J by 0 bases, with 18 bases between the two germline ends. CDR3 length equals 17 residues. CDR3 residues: CASSRTRAGVLNTEAFF. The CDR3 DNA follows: TGTGCCAGCAGCCGTACTAGGGCAGGAGTTTTGAACACTGAAGCTTTCTTT.

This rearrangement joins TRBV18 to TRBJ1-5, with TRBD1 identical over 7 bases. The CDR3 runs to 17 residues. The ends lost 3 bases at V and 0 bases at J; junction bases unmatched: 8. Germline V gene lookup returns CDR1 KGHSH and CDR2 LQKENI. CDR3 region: CASSPAGGDFSNQPQHF. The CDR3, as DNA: TGTGCCAGCTCACCTGCAGGGGGAGATTTTAGCAATCAGCCCCAGCATTTT.

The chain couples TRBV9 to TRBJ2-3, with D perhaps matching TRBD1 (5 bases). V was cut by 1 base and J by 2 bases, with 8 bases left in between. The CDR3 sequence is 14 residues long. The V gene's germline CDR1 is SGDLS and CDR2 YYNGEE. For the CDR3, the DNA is TGTGCCAGCAGCGTAAAAGGGGTCACAGATACGCAGTATTTT. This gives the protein CASSVKGVTDTQYF.

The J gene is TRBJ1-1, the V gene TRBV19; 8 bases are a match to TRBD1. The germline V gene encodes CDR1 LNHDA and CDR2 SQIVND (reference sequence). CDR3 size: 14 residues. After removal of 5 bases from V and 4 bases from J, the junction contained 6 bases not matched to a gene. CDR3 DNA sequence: TGTGCCAGTAGTGCGATCAGGGGGCTCACTGAAGCTTTCTTT. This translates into CASSAIRGLTEAFF.

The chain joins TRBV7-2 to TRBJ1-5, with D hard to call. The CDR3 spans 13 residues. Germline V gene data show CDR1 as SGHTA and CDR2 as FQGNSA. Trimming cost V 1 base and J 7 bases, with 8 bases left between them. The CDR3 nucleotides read TGTGCCAGCAGCTTAGATGCAGGCCAGCCCCAGCATTTT. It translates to CASSLDAGQPQHF.

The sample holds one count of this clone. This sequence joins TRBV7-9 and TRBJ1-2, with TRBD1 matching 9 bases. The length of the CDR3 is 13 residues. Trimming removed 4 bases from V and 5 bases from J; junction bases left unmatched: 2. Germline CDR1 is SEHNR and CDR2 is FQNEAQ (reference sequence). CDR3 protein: CASSYGQGYGYTF. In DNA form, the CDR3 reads TGTGCCAGCAGCTACGGACAGGGGTATGGCTACACCTTC.